The next 11 T cell receptor beta chains were all read from a single sample in a study of T cell responses to AZD1222 COVID-19 vaccine. Libraries were prepared by immunoSEQ multiplex PCR; TCRdb keeps only in-frame clonotypes and omits some of them. The sample lists roughly 120,000 clones; 81% were seen once. Sequencing used peripheral blood, obtained on day 0 of AZD1222 vaccination. Receptor source: an adult in good health.

The genes are TRBV6-5 and TRBJ1-2; no clear D. With 0 bases removed from V and 5 bases from J, the gap between germline ends came to 10 bases. The CDR3 length is 14 residues. Per the germline V gene, CDR1 is MNHEY and CDR2 is SVGAGI. The CDR3: CASSYSTQKYGYTF. The CDR3, as DNA: TGTGCCAGCAGTTACTCGACGCAGAAGTATGGCTACACCTTC.

V and J are TRBV28 and TRBJ1-5, with D possibly being TRBD1 (5 bases). CDR1 MDHEN and CDR2 SYDVKM come from the germline V gene. V was cut by 4 bases and J by 2 bases, with 15 bases left in between. This CDR3 is built from 16 residues. CDR3 DNA sequence: TGTGCCAGCAGTTCATCAGGGTCAGAGGGCAATCAGCCCCAGCATTTT. It is translated as CASSSSGSEGNQPQHF.

The chain links TRBV2 to TRBJ1-2, with D hard to call. The CDR3 is 15 residues long. Looked up from germline, CDR1 is SNHLY and CDR2 is FYNNEI. V was cut by 10 bases and J by 2 bases, with 20 bases left in between. The CDR3 coding sequence is TGTGCCACCTCCGGCGGCAGTCCCCTGAACTATGGCTACACCTTC. Protein: CATSGGSPLNYGYTF.

This chain connects TRBV28 to TRBJ1-2, with 8 bases identical to TRBD1. CDR1 and CDR2 from the germline V gene are MDHEN and SYDVKM. This CDR3 comprises 14 residues. V was pared by 2 bases and J by 4 bases, with 3 bases of the junction left unmatched. The CDR3 DNA reads as TGTGCCAGCAGTTTAAGGGACAGGAGCTATGGCTACACCTTC. Translation gives CASSLRDRSYGYTF.

The chain has TRBV5-1 and TRBJ2-1; D unclear. This CDR3 is 14 amino acids long. V lost 1 base and J lost 5, with 10 bases in between. CDR1 SGHRS and CDR2 YFSETQ come from the germline V gene. CDR3 sequence reads: CASSLLPGDNEQFF. As DNA, the CDR3 is TGCGCCAGCAGCTTGCTCCCTGGCGACAATGAGCAGTTCTTC.

A single count supports this clone. The V gene is TRBV6-5, the J gene TRBJ2-2, with 9 bases lining up with TRBD1. This CDR3 region has 15 residues. J lost 5 bases, V lost 0 bases, and 1 base had no gene match. CDR1 is MNHEY, CDR2 SVGAGI, per germline. CDR3 region: CASSYSQGATGELFF. CDR3 in DNA: TGTGCCAGCAGTTACTCACAGGGGGCAACCGGGGAGCTGTTTTTT.

The chain is built from TRBV19 and TRBJ1-1; D remains ambiguous. The CDR3 contains 14 residues. Looked up from germline, CDR1 is LNHDA and CDR2 is SQIVND (reference sequence). V was cut by 3 bases and J by 1 base, with 9 bases left in between. CDR3 bases: TGTGCCAGTAGTATCCGGGGTACGAACACTGAAGCTTTCTTT. Translation gives CASSIRGTNTEAFF.

In DNA form, the CDR3 reads TGTGCCAGCAGCCCCACTCAGGGGGCCCACGAGCAGTACTTC. Protein: CASSPTQGAHEQYF. The chain is built from TRBV7-2 and TRBJ2-7; 8 bases line up with TRBD1. The V and J ends lost 5 bases and 5 bases, in that order; junction bases with no gene match: 8. Germline V lookup: CDR1 SGHTA, CDR2 FQGNSA. This CDR3 region has 14 residues.

The rearrangement uses TRBV28 and TRBJ1-1, with TRBD1 matching over 7 bases. Germline CDR1 MDHEN, CDR2 SYDVKM. This CDR3 is built from 15 residues. Trimming took 6 bases from V and 1 from J; bases not matched to a gene: 8. For the CDR3, the DNA is TGTGCCAGCAGCGCACCCGGGACAGCGAACACTGAAGCTTTCTTT. Amino acid sequence: CASSAPGTANTEAFF.

This chain connects TRBV2 to TRBJ1-5; D gene uncertain. V lost 7 bases, J lost 0 bases, and 7 bases lay in between. The germline V gene has CDR1 SNHLY and CDR2 FYNNEI. The CDR3 is 13 residues long. CDR3 in amino acids: CASTGFSNQPQHF. CDR3 in DNA: TGTGCCAGCACGGGATTTAGCAATCAGCCCCAGCATTTT.

V gene TRBV6-2 or TRBV6-3 combines with J gene TRBJ1-2, with D possibly TRBD1 on 5 matching bases. This CDR3 region has 15 residues. Trimming took off 0 bases at V and 4 bases at J, with 12 bases between the two ends. In germline, CDR1 is MNHEY, CDR2 SVGEGT. The CDR3 loop reads CASSYSAAGTYGYTF. The DNA of the CDR3 is TGTGCCAGCAGTTACTCCGCGGCAGGGACCTATGGCTACACCTTC.